The 25 T cell receptor beta chains below come from one sample, sequenced in a study of T cell responses to AZD1222 COVID-19 vaccine. Clones were read by immunoSEQ multiplex PCR, and TCRdb kept only the in-frame ones, dropping some. The repertoire holds tens of thousands of clones, with roughly 86% as singletons. Material: peripheral blood, obtained on day 0 of MenACWY control vaccination. The source is an adult in good health.

This chain links TRBV7-2 with TRBJ1-5; no reliable D call. This CDR3 has 14 residues. Trimming took off 1 base at V and 4 bases at J, with 8 bases between the two ends. CDR1 and CDR2 (germline): SGHTA, FQGNSA. The CDR3: CASSLEAGNQPQHF. DNA for the CDR3: TGTGCCAGCAGCTTAGAAGCTGGGAATCAGCCCCAGCATTTT.

This clone was found once. The DNA of the CDR3 is TGTGCCAGTAGGACAGGTCCGGGAGTTTACAATGAGCAGTTCTTC. Protein: CASRTGPGVYNEQFF. V is TRBV19 and J is TRBJ2-1, with D perhaps matching TRBD1 or TRBD2 (6 bases each). Germline V CDR1 and CDR2: LNHDA, SQIVND (reference sequence). V was cut by 6 bases and J by 4 bases, with 16 bases left in between. This CDR3 is built from 15 residues.

By sample share, this clone is medium-sized. The chain couples TRBV11-2 to TRBJ2-2; TRBD2 matches at 12 bases. CDR3 length: 18 amino acids. Germline CDR1 is SGHAT and CDR2 is FQNNGV. V was pared by 3 bases and J by 1 base, with 6 bases of the junction left unmatched. The CDR3, as DNA: TGTGCCAGCAGCTTTCCTAGCGGGGGGGAGGTGAACACCGGGGAGCTGTTTTTT. It codes for CASSFPSGGEVNTGELFF.

This chain joins TRBV6-5 and TRBJ1-2; the D gene is possibly TRBD1 (6 bases). There are 14 residues in the CDR3. Germline loops: CDR1 MNHEY, CDR2 SVGAGI. V lost 6 bases to trimming and J lost 2 bases, with 13 bases between them. The CDR3 spells CASRKKTGNYGYTF. The CDR3 nucleotides are TGTGCCAGCAGAAAAAAGACAGGCAACTATGGCTACACCTTC.

This chain uses TRBV5-6 with TRBJ1-1; the match to TRBD1 covers 8 bases. Germline CDR1 is SGHDT and CDR2 is YYEEEE. This CDR3 spans 16 amino acids. V lost 4 bases, J lost 3 bases, and 11 bases stayed unmatched. The chain's CDR3 is CASSPGTGKGDTEAFF. In DNA form, the CDR3 reads TGTGCCAGCAGCCCCGGGACAGGAAAGGGTGACACTGAAGCTTTCTTT.

As DNA, the CDR3 is TGTGCCAGCAGTTTAAAAAGCAATCAGCCCCAGCATTTT. It is translated as CASSLKSNQPQHF. The rearrangement uses TRBV27 and TRBJ1-5; no reliable D call. V was cut by 2 bases and J by 1 base, with 3 bases left in between. The CDR3 is 13 amino acids. Germline values: CDR1 MNHEY, CDR2 SMNVEV (reference sequence).

V and J are TRBV4-3 and TRBJ1-3; tentatively, D is TRBD1 (5 bases). This CDR3 comprises 13 residues. Germline CDR1 LGHNA, CDR2 YSLEER. V lost 5 bases, J lost 2 bases, and 7 bases lay in between. The CDR3 is CASSAGTGNTIYF. In DNA form, the CDR3 reads TGCGCCAGCAGCGCAGGGACTGGAAACACCATATATTTT.

The rearrangement joins TRBV5-6 to TRBJ2-3; 8 bases align to TRBD2. The CDR3 is made up of 16 amino acids. V gave up 2 bases and J gave up 4 bases; unmatched junction bases: 9. Per the germline V gene, CDR1 is SGHDT and CDR2 is YYEEEE. The CDR3 loop reads CASSFRLAGVPDTQYF. The CDR3, as DNA: TGTGCCAGCAGCTTCCGGCTAGCGGGCGTGCCAGATACGCAGTATTTT. Combining the CDR3 with reference TRBV5-6 and TRBJ2-3 gives the whole variable domain DAGVTQSPTHLIKTRGQQVTLRCSPKSGHDTVSWYQQALGQGPQFIFQYYEEEERQRGNFPDRFSGHQFPNYSSELNVNALLLGDSALYLCASSFRLAGVPDTQYFGPGTRLTVL.

The chain couples TRBV7-9 to TRBJ1-2, with D unresolved. CDR3 length: 13 residues. V lost 5 bases to trimming and J lost 8 bases, with 15 bases between them. The germline V gene encodes CDR1 SEHNR and CDR2 FQNEAQ (reference sequence). The CDR3 protein is CASSPSGPGGYTF. The CDR3 DNA reads TGTGCCAGCAGCCCAAGCGGGCCCGGGGGCTACACCTTC.

This clone has a single count. The genes are TRBV5-1 and TRBJ1-1, with D uncertain. This CDR3 region has 16 residues. Looked up from germline, CDR1 is SGHRS and CDR2 is YFSETQ. V was trimmed by 0 bases and J by 4 bases, leaving 16 bases between them. The CDR3 reads CASSLEARNGPTEAFF. CDR3 sequence (DNA): TGCGCCAGCAGCTTGGAGGCTCGGAACGGCCCCACTGAAGCTTTCTTT.

V and J are TRBV7-2 and TRBJ1-2; possible D gene TRBD1, 5 bases. The ends were cut back, 5 bases at V and 4 bases at J, with 11 bases in the middle. Germline V lookup: CDR1 SGHTA, CDR2 FQGNSA. The length of the CDR3 is 13 residues. For the CDR3, the DNA is TGTGCCAGCAGCCCGGGACTACTCTATGGCTACACCTTC. As protein: CASSPGLLYGYTF.

This clone showed up just a few times. The CDR3 bases are TGTGCCAGCAGCGAACGGGGGCAACCTAATGAAAAACTGTTTTTT. This codes for CASSERGQPNEKLFF. The rearrangement links TRBV7-9 to TRBJ1-4, with D maybe TRBD1 (6 bases). With 5 bases removed from V and 3 bases from J, the gap between germline ends came to 13 bases. Per the germline V gene, CDR1 is SEHNR and CDR2 is FQNEAQ (reference sequence). The CDR3 contains 15 residues.

This rearrangement joins TRBV5-1 to TRBJ1-5, with 9 bases fitting TRBD1. The junction had 1 base not matched to a gene; V was cut back by 5 bases and J by 1 base. This CDR3 has 14 amino acids. Germline V lookup: CDR1 SGHRS, CDR2 YFSETQ. CDR3 sequence: CASSTGGSNQPQHF. The DNA of the CDR3 is TGCGCCAGCAGTACAGGGGGCAGCAATCAGCCCCAGCATTTT.

CDR3 residues: CASSQDQPGQNTEAFF. The CDR3 DNA is TGTGCCAGCAGCCAAGATCAGCCGGGACAGAACACTGAAGCTTTCTTT. V usage is TRBV3-1 (or the pseudogene TRBV3-2) and J usage is TRBJ1-1, with D tentatively TRBD1 (6 bases). V lost 0 bases, J lost 1 base, and 12 bases lay in between. Germline loops: CDR1 LGHDT, CDR2 YNNKEL (reference sequence). This CDR3 region has 16 residues.

The chain combines TRBV6-6 with TRBJ1-2; tentatively, D is TRBD1 (6 bases). Germline V lookup: CDR1 MNHNY, CDR2 SVGAGI (reference sequence). V dropped 5 bases and J dropped 7 bases, with 14 bases sitting between them. The CDR3 sequence is 13 residues long. CDR3 in amino acids: CASSTTGMGGYTF. The CDR3 DNA reads TGTGCCAGCAGTACCACAGGGATGGGTGGCTACACCTTC.

The CDR3 is CASSLAGGADYGYTF. The CDR3 DNA is TGCGCCAGCAGCTTGGCAGGGGGCGCCGACTATGGCTACACCTTC. The chain carries TRBV5-1 and TRBJ1-2; 8 positions agree with TRBD1. Germline lookup yields CDR1 SGHRS and CDR2 YFSETQ. CDR3 length equals 15 residues. J gave up 3 bases and V 0 bases, and 4 bases lay outside the gene matches.

V is TRBV10-3 and J is TRBJ2-1; TRBD2 agrees at 9 bases. This CDR3 spans 16 amino acids. Germline V gene sequence: CDR1 ENHRY, CDR2 SYGVKD. V trimming: 0 bases; J trimming: 4 bases; junction bases outside the gene matches: 4. The CDR3 DNA sequence: TGTGCCATCAGTGAGTCGATGGCGGGGGGGTACAATGAGCAGTTCTTC. Protein product: CAISESMAGGYNEQFF.

V gene TRBV5-8 combines with J gene TRBJ2-7; 7 nucleotides line up with TRBD1. V was pared by 5 bases and J by 2 bases, with 7 bases of the junction left unmatched. Germline V gene lookup returns CDR1 SGHTS and CDR2 YDEGEE. The CDR3 has 14 amino acids. The CDR3 region is CASSLGTATYEQYF. The CDR3, as DNA: TGTGCCAGCAGTCTCGGGACAGCTACCTACGAGCAGTACTTC.

The chain carries TRBV10-3 and TRBJ1-2, with D perhaps TRBD1 (5 bases). The CDR3 is 12 amino acids. Germline-derived CDR1 and CDR2 are ENHRY and SYGVKD. Trimming left V 1 base short and J 9 bases short, with 9 bases between. CDR3 in amino acids: CAISELGDRYTF. CDR3 coding DNA: TGTGCCATCAGTGAGTTGGGGGATCGCTACACCTTC.

The rearrangement links TRBV12-3 or TRBV12-4 to TRBJ1-2, with unresolved D. With 3 bases removed from V and 4 bases from J, the gap between germline ends came to 9 bases. The CDR3 has 13 amino acids. CDR3 sequence reads: CASSLAGSYGYTF. CDR3 sequence (DNA): TGTGCCAGCAGTTTGGCAGGTAGCTATGGCTACACCTTC.

This chain connects TRBV5-1 to TRBJ2-5; D not resolved. Trimming stripped 6 bases from V and 1 base from J, with 10 bases between. CDR1 SGHRS and CDR2 YFSETQ come from the germline V gene. The CDR3 runs 13 residues. CDR3 in amino acids: CASKKGVQETQYF. DNA of the CDR3: TGCGCCAGCAAAAAGGGCGTCCAAGAGACCCAGTACTTC.

This clone was recorded once. The genes are TRBV15 and TRBJ1-4; no definite D call. The length of the CDR3 is 13 residues. Germline V gene sequence: CDR1 LNHNV, CDR2 YYDKDF (reference sequence). Trimming left V 1 base short and J 3 bases short, with 3 bases between. The DNA for the CDR3 is TGTGCCACCAGCAGAGGGGCTAATGAAAAACTGTTTTTT. It specifies CATSRGANEKLFF.

The J gene is TRBJ2-5, the V gene TRBV3-1 (or the pseudogene TRBV3-2), with 12 bases lining up with TRBD2. CDR1 and CDR2 from the germline V gene are LGHDT and YNNKEL (reference sequence). The junction had 0 bases not matched to a gene; V was cut back by 4 bases and J by 3 bases. The CDR3 has 14 residues. The DNA of the CDR3 is TGTGCCAGCAGCCGACTAGCGGGGGAAGAGACCCAGTACTTC. It translates to CASSRLAGEETQYF.

The chain employs TRBV14 and TRBJ2-1, with 8 bases fitting TRBD1. The CDR3 has 15 amino acids. Germline V gene lookup returns CDR1 SGHDN and CDR2 FVKESK. J lost 4 bases, V lost 1 base, and 3 bases had no gene match. CDR3 sequence: CASSQGTGSYNEQFF. The CDR3 nucleotides read TGTGCCAGCAGCCAAGGGACAGGGAGTTACAATGAGCAGTTCTTC.

The chain is built from TRBV7-2 and TRBJ2-5; TRBD2 matches at 9 bases. From germline, CDR1 is SGHTA and CDR2 FQGNSA. The V segment lost 2 bases and the J segment 5 bases; nucleotides outside the gene matches: 6. This CDR3 spans 15 amino acids. The CDR3 DNA follows: TGTGCCAGCAGCTTAATGCGGGGGGGCCAGGAGACCCAGTACTTC. As protein: CASSLMRGGQETQYF.